The source of this T cell receptor beta chain is a study of shared clonotypes between healthy human individuals. Sequenced by immunoSEQ multiplex PCR; TCRdb stores in-frame clones only, minus some. The sample holds roughly 2.5 million clones, about 92% seen once. Germline assignment: CDR1 LGHNA and CDR2 YSLEER. The CDR3 runs to 16 residues. V was pared by 0 bases and J by 8 bases, with 16 bases between. The chain uses TRBV4-3 and TRBJ1-4; D gene uncertain. This TCR was recovered from a man aged 18 to 35 in good health. The source material was naive CD4+ T cells sorted from blood. Subset described: CD45RA+ positively selected. CDR3 bases: TGCGCCAGCAGCCAAGATCCTGGAGGGCGATGGGAAAAACTGTTTTTT. This gives the protein CASSQDPGGRWEKLFF.